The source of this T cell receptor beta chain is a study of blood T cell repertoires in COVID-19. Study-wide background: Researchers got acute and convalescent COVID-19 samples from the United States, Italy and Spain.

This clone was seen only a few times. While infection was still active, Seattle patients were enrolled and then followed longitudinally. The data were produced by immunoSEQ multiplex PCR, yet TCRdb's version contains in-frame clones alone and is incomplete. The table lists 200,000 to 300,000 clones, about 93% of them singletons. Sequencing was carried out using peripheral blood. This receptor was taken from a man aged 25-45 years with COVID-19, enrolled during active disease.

The CDR3 nucleotides are TGCGCCAGCAGCCCCCGTGAGATCGCGGGCTACGAGCAGTACTTC. Protein: CASSPREIAGYEQYF. The chain links TRBV5-1 to TRBJ2-7; possibly TRBD2 for D (5 bases). The CDR3 is 15 amino acids. Germline lookup yields CDR1 SGHRS and CDR2 YFSETQ. V gave up 4 bases and J gave up 3 bases, with 17 bases separating them.